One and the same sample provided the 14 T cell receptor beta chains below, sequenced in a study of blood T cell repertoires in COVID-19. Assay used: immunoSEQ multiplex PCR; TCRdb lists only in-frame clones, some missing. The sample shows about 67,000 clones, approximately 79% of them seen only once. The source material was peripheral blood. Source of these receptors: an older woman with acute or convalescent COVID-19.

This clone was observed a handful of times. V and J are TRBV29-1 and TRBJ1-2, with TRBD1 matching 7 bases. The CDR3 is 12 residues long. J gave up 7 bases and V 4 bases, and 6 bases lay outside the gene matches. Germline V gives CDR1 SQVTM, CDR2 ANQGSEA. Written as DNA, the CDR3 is TGCAGCGTTGTTCAGGGGGGCTCTGGCTACACCTTC. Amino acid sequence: CSVVQGGSGYTF.

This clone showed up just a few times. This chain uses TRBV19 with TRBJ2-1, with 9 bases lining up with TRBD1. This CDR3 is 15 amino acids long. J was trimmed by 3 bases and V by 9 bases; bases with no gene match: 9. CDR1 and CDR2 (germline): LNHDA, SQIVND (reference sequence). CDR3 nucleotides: TGTGCCAGCCAGGGAGGGACAGGGATCTACAATGAGCAGTTCTTC. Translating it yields CASQGGTGIYNEQFF. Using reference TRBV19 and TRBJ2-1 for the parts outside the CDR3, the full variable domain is DGGITQSPKYLFRKEGQNVTLSCEQNLNHDAMYWYRQDPGQGLRLIYYSQIVNDFQKGDIAEGYSVSREKKESFPLTVTSAQKNPTAFYLCASQGGTGIYNEQFFGPGTRLTVL.

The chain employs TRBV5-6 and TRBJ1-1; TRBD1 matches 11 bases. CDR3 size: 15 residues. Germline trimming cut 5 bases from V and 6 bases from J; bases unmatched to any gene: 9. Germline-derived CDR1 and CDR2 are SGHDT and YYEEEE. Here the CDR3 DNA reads TGTGCCAGCAGTTTCCCTCCGGGACAGGGGGCTGAAGCTTTCTTT. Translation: CASSFPPGQGAEAFF. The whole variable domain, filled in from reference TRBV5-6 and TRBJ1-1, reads DAGVTQSPTHLIKTRGQQVTLRCSPKSGHDTVSWYQQALGQGPQFIFQYYEEEERQRGNFPDRFSGHQFPNYSSELNVNALLLGDSALYLCASSFPPGQGAEAFFGQGTRLTVV.

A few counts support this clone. CDR3 amino acids: CASSLSGSVYGYTF. The CDR3 nucleotides read TGTGCCAGCAGCTTATCGGGGTCTGTCTATGGCTACACCTTC. The V gene is TRBV7-9, the J gene TRBJ1-2, with D unresolved. The V gene lost 2 bases and the J gene lost 4 bases, with 11 bases spanning the gap. CDR1 and CDR2 (germline): SEHNR, FQNEAQ (reference sequence). The CDR3 sequence is 14 residues long.

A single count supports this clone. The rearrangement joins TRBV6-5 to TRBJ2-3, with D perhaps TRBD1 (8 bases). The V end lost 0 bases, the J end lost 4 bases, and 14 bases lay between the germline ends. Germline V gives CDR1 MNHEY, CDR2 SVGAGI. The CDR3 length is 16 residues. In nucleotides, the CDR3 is TGTGCCAGCAGTTACTCCCGACAGGGGAGGGCAGATACGCAGTATTTT. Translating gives CASSYSRQGRADTQYF.

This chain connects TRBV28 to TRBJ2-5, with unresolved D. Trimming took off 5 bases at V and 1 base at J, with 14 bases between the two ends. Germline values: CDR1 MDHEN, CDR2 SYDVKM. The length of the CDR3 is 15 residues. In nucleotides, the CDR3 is TGTGCCAGCAGTCCCCACCCCACAGTCCAAGAGACCCAGTACTTC. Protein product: CASSPHPTVQETQYF.

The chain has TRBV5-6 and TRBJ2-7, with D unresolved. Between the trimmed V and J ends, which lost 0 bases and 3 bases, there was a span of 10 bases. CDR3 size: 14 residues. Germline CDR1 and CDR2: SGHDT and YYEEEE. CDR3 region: CASSLVNVGYEQYF. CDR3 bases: TGTGCCAGCAGCTTGGTAAACGTCGGCTACGAGCAGTACTTC.

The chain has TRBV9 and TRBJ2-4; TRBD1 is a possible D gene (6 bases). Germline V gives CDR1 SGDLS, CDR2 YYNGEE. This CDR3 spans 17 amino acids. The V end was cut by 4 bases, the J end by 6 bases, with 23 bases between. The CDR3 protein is CASSPTNPTGPLNIQYF. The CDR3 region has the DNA TGTGCCAGCAGCCCAACTAACCCCACAGGGCCCCTAAACATTCAGTACTTC.

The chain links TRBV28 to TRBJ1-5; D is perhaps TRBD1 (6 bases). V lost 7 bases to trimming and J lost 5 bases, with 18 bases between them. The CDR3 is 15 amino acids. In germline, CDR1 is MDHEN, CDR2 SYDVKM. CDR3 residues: CASKGSGGSYQPQHF. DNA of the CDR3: TGTGCCAGCAAAGGGTCTGGGGGCTCATATCAGCCCCAGCATTTT. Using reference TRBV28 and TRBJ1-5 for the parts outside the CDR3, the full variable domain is DVKVTQSSRYLVKRTGEKVFLECVQDMDHENMFWYRQDPGLGLRLIYFSYDVKMKEKGDIPEGYSVSREKKERFSLILESASTNQTSMYLCASKGSGGSYQPQHFGDGTRLSIL.

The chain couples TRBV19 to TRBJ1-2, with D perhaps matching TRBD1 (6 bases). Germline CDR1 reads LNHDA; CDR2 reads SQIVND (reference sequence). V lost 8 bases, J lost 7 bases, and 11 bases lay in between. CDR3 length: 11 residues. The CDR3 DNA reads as TGTGCCAGTTGGACAGAAGTTGGCTACACCTTC. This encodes CASWTEVGYTF.

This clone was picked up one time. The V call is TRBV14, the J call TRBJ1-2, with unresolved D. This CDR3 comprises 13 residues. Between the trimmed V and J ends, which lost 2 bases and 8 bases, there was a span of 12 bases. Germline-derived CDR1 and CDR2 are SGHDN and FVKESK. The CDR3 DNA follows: TGTGCCAGCAGCCAATATAGGGCGGGAGGCTACACCTTC. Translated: CASSQYRAGGYTF.

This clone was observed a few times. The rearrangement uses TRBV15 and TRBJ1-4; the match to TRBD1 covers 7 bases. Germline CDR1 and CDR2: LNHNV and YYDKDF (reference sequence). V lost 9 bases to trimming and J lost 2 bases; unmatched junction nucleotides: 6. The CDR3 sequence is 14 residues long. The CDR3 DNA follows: TGTGCCACAAGGAACAGGGGTACTAATGAAAAACTGTTTTTT. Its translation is CATRNRGTNEKLFF.

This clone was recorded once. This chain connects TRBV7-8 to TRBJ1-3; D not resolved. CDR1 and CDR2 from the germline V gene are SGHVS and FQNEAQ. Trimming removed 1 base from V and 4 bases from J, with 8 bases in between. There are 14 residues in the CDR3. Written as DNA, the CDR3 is TGTGCCAGCAGCTTAGTGGCCGGGGGAAACACCATATATTTT. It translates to CASSLVAGGNTIYF. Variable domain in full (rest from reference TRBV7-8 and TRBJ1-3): GAGVSQSPRYKVAKRGQDVALRCDPISGHVSLFWYQQALGQGPEFLTYFQNEAQLDKSGLPSDRFFAERPEGSVSTLKIQRTQQEDSAVYLCASSLVAGGNTIYFGEGSWLTVV.

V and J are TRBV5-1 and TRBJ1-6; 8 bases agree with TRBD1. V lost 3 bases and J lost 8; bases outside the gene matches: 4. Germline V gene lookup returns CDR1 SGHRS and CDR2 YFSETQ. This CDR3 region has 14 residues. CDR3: CASSSGQGDSPLHF. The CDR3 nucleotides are TGCGCCAGCAGCTCCGGACAGGGCGATTCACCCCTCCACTTT.